These T cell receptor beta chains were read from a single sample in a study of T cells in Graves' hyperthyroidism and ophthalmopathy. TCRdb reprocessed the multiplex PCR reads with MiXCR, giving one entry per CDR3 protein. The sample yields 550,000 to 650,000 distinct CDR3 sequences, approximately 15% seen once. Sequencing was carried out using blood. The receptors derive from a woman aged 25-40 years with Graves' hyperthyroidism that later progressed to Graves' ophthalmopathy. The CDR3 runs from the conserved cysteine through the conserved F or W. Fields, in order: J gene, V gene, clone size, D gene, CDR3 protein, CDR3 DNA. D genes are given only for firm matches. The size field is filled for only some rows; it gives once, few, many or a size class.

TRBJ2-1 TRBV10-3 NA TRBD2 CAISESRGTTNEQFF TGTGCCATCAGTGAGTCGAGAGGGACTACAAATGAGCAGTTCTTC
TRBJ1-2 TRBV7-9 NA NA CASSAWTDNYGYTF TGTGCCAGCAGCGCCTGGACAGACAACTATGGCTACACCTTC
TRBJ2-1 TRBV9 many TRBD2 CASSVAGLAYNEQFF TGTGCCAGCAGCGTAGCGGGACTAGCCTACAATGAGCAGTTCTTC
TRBJ2-1 TRBV7-2 NA NA CASSLVVFEQFF TGTGCCAGCAGCTTAGTAGTTTTTGAGCAGTTCTTC
TRBJ2-1 TRBV29-1 NA NA CNVRQVSEQFF TGCAACGTTCGACAGGTCAGTGAGCAGTTCTTC
TRBJ1-3 TRBV6-1 few NA CASSYRRGDSGNTIYF TGTGCCAGCAGCTATAGAAGGGGAGATTCTGGAAACACCATATATTTT
TRBJ1-2 TRBV19 NA NA CASSIDTRRNNYGYTF TGTGCCAGTAGTATAGACACAAGGAGAAATAACTATGGCTACACCTTC
TRBJ2-1 TRBV24-1 NA NA CATSDLGHQNEQFF TGTGCCACCAGTGATTTGGGACATCAAAATGAGCAGTTCTTC
TRBJ2-1 TRBV20-1 NA TRBD2 CSAPPAGVYNEQFF TGCAGTGCCCCCCCGGCGGGAGTTTACAATGAGCAGTTCTTC
TRBJ1-1 TRBV19 NA NA CASSIILQVKTEAFF TGTGCCAGTAGTATTATTTTGCAGGTTAAGACTGAAGCTTTCTTT
TRBJ1-1 TRBV12-3/TRBV12-4 many NA CASSFLADYNTEAFF TGTGCCAGCAGTTTTCTGGCAGATTATAACACTGAAGCTTTCTTT
TRBJ1-2 TRBV7-9 NA NA CASSLVQANYGYTF TGTGCCAGCAGCTTAGTACAGGCTAACTATGGCTACACCTTC
TRBJ1-1 TRBV4-1 many NA CASSQELYQGTEAFF TGCGCCAGCAGCCAAGAATTATACCAGGGTACTGAAGCTTTCTTT
TRBJ2-1 TRBV6-1 few TRBD2 CASSGGVAGVYNEQFF TGTGCCAGCAGCGGAGGTGTGGCGGGAGTCTACAATGAGCAGTTCTTC
TRBJ1-1 TRBV5-1 many TRBD1 CASRATGGPEAFF TGCGCCAGCAGAGCGACAGGGGGCCCTGAAGCTTTCTTT
TRBJ2-3 TRBV6-6 few NA CAGSYGTMLSTDTQYF TGTGCCGGCAGTTACGGGACAATGCTTAGCACAGATACGCAGTATTTT
TRBJ2-7 TRBV6-1 NA NA CASSESSAYEQYF TGTGCCAGCAGTGAATCAAGCGCCTACGAGCAGTACTTC
TRBJ1-2 TRBV7-8 NA NA CASSLGQGGIGYYGYTF TGTGCCAGCAGCTTAGGCCAGGGAGGCATTGGATACTATGGCTACACCTTC
TRBJ2-5 TRBV7-2 many NA CASSLLVGLRETQYF TGTGCCAGCAGCTTACTCGTCGGGCTACGGGAGACCCAGTACTTC
TRBJ1-2 TRBV2 many NA CASSVTTENYGYTF TGTGCCAGCAGTGTAACGACGGAGAACTATGGCTACACCTTC
TRBJ1-2 TRBV28 many NA CASSGQNGYTF TGTGCCAGCAGTGGACAGAATGGCTACACCTTC
TRBJ1-1 TRBV7-6 NA NA CASSLLSGWDEAFF TGTGCCAGCAGCTTATTATCCGGGTGGGATGAAGCTTTCTTT
TRBJ2-3 TRBV28 few NA CTSCQGSGTQYF TGTACCAGCTGTCAGGGATCGGGCACGCAGTATTTT
TRBJ2-4 TRBV25-1 NA NA CASIGSGDIQYF TGTGCCAGTATAGGTTCAGGGGACATTCAGTACTTC
TRBJ2-7 TRBV20-1 many NA CSARDSRIWNYEQYF TGCAGTGCTAGAGATTCACGGATTTGGAACTACGAGCAGTACTTC
TRBJ1-2 TRBV7-2 NA NA CASSLNWSGYGYTF TGTGCCAGCAGCTTAAACTGGTCCGGGTATGGCTACACCTTC
TRBJ2-5 TRBV6-2/TRBV6-3 NA NA CASSYGDHDQETQYF TGTGCCAGCAGTTACGGGGATCACGACCAGGAGACCCAGTACTTC
TRBJ2-7 TRBV6-1 few TRBD2 CASSFGLAGAEQYF TGTGCCAGCAGCTTCGGACTAGCGGGAGCCGAGCAGTACTTC
TRBJ1-2 TRBV28 many NA CASSPPTVSNYGYTF TGTGCCAGCAGTCCTCCAACAGTTTCTAACTATGGCTACACCTTC
TRBJ1-1 TRBV19 many NA CASSVEALAEAFF TGTGCCAGTAGTGTGGAGGCATTGGCTGAAGCTTTCTTT
TRBJ1-1 TRBV11-2 many NA CASSLGDTEAFF TGTGCCAGCAGCTTGGGAGACACTGAAGCTTTCTTT
TRBJ1-1 TRBV2 many NA CASNEAPRGEAFF TGTGCCAGCAACGAGGCTCCTCGTGGGGAGGCTTTCTTT
TRBJ2-7 TRBV7-6 few NA CASGQFREQYF TGTGCCAGCGGACAATTCCGCGAGCAGTACTTC
TRBJ1-6 TRBV18 NA NA CASSPTGDPNSPLHF TGTGCCAGCTCACCAACCGGGGACCCTAATTCACCCCTCCACTTT
TRBJ2-1 TRBV24-1 NA TRBD2 CATSDPRRGFHNEQFF TGTGCCACCAGTGACCCCCGGCGGGGGTTTCATAATGAGCAGTTCTTC
TRBJ2-3 TRBV5-5 NA NA CASSANTGTQYF TGTGCCAGCAGCGCAAACACAGGTACGCAGTATTTT
TRBJ2-3 TRBV20-1 many NA CSAPRGGSSSTDTQYF TGCAGTGCCCCCCGGGGTGGGTCCAGTAGTACAGATACGCAGTATTTT
TRBJ2-1 TRBV19 many NA CASSTGRYNEQFF TGTGCCAGTAGTACGGGACGATACAATGAGCAGTTCTTC
TRBJ2-7 TRBV6-2/TRBV6-3 many TRBD2 CASSLAGLNYEQYF TGTGCCAGCAGTCTAGCGGGACTAAACTACGAGCAGTACTTC
TRBJ2-7 TRBV13 many NA CASSFSSRTGYEQYF TGTGCCAGCAGCTTTTCGTCTAGGACGGGGTACGAGCAGTACTTC
TRBJ2-3 TRBV28 many TRBD2 CASRGLAGRTSTDTQYF TGTGCCAGCAGGGGACTAGCGGGCCGAACAAGCACAGATACGCAGTATTTT
TRBJ2-1 TRBV6-1 NA TRBD1 CASIPTGGREQFF TGTGCCAGCATTCCGACAGGGGGGCGGGAGCAGTTCTTC
TRBJ2-7 TRBV3-1 many TRBD2 CASSPQGLAREQYF TGTGCCAGCAGCCCTCAAGGACTAGCACGCGAGCAGTACTTC
TRBJ2-1 TRBV29-1 few NA CSVEGSSYNEQFF TGCAGCGTTGAAGGAAGCTCCTACAATGAGCAGTTCTTC
TRBJ1-2 TRBV27 many NA CASSSLGGTSRYGYTF TGTGCCAGCAGTTCCCTAGGGGGGACGTCCCGCTATGGCTACACCTTC